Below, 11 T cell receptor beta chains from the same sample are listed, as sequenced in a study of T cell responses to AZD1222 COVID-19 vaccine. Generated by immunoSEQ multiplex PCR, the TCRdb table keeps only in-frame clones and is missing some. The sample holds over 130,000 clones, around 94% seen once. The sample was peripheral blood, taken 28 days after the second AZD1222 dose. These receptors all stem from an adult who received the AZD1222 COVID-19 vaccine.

The CDR3 coding sequence is TGTGCCAGCAGGACGTCGGACTCCTCCTACAATGAGCAGTTCTTC. Translation: CASRTSDSSYNEQFF. V and J are TRBV27 and TRBJ2-1, with D possibly TRBD2 on 5 matching bases. This CDR3 region has 15 residues. The germline V gene encodes CDR1 MNHEY and CDR2 SMNVEV (reference sequence). V lost 6 bases to trimming and J lost 0 bases, with 12 bases between them.

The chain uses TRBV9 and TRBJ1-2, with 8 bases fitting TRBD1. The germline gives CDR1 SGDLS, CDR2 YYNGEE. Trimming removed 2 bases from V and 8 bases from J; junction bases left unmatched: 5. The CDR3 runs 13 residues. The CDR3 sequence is CASSVQGAEGYTF. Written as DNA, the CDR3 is TGTGCCAGCAGCGTTCAGGGGGCGGAAGGCTACACCTTC. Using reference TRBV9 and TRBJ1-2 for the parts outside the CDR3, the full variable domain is DSGVTQTPKHLITATGQRVTLRCSPRSGDLSVYWYQQSLDQGLQFLIQYYNGEERAKGNILERFSAQQFPDLHSELNLSSLELGDSALYFCASSVQGAEGYTFGSGTRLTVV.

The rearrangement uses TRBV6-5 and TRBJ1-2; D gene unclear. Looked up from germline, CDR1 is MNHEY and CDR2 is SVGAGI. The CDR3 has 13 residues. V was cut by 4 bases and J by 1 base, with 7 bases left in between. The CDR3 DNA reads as TGTGCCAGCAGTTCAGTGGGTAACTATGGCTACACCTTC. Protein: CASSSVGNYGYTF.

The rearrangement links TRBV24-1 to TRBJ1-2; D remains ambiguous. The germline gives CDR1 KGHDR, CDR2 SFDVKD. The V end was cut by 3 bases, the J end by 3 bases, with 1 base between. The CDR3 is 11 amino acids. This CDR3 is CATSDHYGYTF. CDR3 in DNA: TGTGCCACCAGTGATCACTATGGCTACACCTTC.

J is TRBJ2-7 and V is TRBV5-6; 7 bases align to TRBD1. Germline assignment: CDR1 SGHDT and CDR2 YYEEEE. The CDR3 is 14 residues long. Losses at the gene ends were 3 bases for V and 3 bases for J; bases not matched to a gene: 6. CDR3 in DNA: TGTGCCAGCAGCTCGACAGGGAAGGACTACGAGCAGTACTTC. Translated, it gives CASSSTGKDYEQYF.

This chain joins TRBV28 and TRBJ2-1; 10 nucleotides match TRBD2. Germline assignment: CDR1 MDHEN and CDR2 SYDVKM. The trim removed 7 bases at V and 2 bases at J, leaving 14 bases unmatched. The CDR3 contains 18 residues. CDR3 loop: CASTLGLAGAVAYNEQFF. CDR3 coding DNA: TGTGCCAGCACCCTTGGGCTAGCGGGAGCTGTGGCCTACAATGAGCAGTTCTTC. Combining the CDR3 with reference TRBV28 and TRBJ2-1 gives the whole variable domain DVKVTQSSRYLVKRTGEKVFLECVQDMDHENMFWYRQDPGLGLRLIYFSYDVKMKEKGDIPEGYSVSREKKERFSLILESASTNQTSMYLCASTLGLAGAVAYNEQFFGPGTRLTVL.

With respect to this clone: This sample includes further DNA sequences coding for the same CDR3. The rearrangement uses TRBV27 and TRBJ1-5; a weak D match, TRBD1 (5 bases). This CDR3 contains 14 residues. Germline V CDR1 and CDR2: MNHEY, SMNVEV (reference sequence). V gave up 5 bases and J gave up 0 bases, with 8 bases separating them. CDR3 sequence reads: CASSLGASNQPQHF. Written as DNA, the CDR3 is TGTGCCAGCAGTCTTGGGGCTAGCAATCAGCCCCAGCATTTT.

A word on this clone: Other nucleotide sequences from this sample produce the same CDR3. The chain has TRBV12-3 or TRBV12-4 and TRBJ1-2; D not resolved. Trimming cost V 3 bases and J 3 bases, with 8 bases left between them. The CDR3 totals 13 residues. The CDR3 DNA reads TGTGCCAGCAGTTTGGTCGGAGACTATGGCTACACCTTC. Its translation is CASSLVGDYGYTF.

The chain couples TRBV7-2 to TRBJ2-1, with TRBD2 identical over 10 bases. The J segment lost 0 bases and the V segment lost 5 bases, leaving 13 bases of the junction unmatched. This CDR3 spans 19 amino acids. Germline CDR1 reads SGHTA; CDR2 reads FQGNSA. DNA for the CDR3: TGTGCCAGCAGCGTCGGGGTCCTAGCGGGAGCCAGCTCCTACAATGAGCAGTTCTTC. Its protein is CASSVGVLAGASSYNEQFF.

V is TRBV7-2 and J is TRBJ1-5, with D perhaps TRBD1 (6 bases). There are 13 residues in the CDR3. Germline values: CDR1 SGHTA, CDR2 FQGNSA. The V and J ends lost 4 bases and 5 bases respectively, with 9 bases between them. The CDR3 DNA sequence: TGTGCCAGCAGCTCCCGACAGGATCAGCCCCAGCATTTT. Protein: CASSSRQDQPQHF.

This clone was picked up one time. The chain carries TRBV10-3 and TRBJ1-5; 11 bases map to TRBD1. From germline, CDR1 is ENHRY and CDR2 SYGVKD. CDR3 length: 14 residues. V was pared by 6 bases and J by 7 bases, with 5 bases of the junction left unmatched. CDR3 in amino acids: CAIRDRGLRQPQHF. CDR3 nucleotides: TGTGCCATCAGGGACAGGGGGCTGAGGCAGCCCCAGCATTTT.